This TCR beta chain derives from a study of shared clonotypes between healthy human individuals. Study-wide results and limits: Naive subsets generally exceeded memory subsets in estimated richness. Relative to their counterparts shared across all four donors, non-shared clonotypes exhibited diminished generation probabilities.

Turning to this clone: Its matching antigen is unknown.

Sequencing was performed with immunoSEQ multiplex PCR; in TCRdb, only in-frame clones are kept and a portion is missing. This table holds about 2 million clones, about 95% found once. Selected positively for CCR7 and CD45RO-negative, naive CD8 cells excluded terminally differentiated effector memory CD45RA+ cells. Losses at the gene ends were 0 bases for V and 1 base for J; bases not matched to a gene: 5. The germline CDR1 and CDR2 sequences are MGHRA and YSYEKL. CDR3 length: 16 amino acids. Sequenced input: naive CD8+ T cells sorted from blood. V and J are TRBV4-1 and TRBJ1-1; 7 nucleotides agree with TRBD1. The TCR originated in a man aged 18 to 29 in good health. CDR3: CASSQETGDRNTEAFF. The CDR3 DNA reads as TGCGCCAGCAGCCAAGAAACAGGGGACCGGAACACTGAAGCTTTCTTT.